This T cell receptor (beta chain) came from a study of CD8+ T cells in alopecia areata. Findings and caveats of the study: The study found tofacitinib significantly decreased scalp clonality and expanded CD8+ clones among the top 100. Many expanded lesional clones persisted during tofacitinib (in both scalp and blood).

Stated treatment: oral pan-JAK inhibitor, 5-10 mg twice daily. cDNA serving as the sequencing template came from extracted, reverse transcribed RNA. Data came from immunoSEQ multiplex PCR; TCRdb stores just in-frame clones and leaves some out. The repertoire has 75,000 to 80,000 clones, about 71% of them found once; the top ten carry 23%. Worth noting for this clone: As yet, its antigen is unknown.

V was shortened by 6 bases and J by 11 bases, with 7 bases between the two germline ends. From germline, CDR1 is MNHEY and CDR2 SMNVEV (reference sequence). This CDR3 has 10 amino acids. The chain couples TRBV27 to TRBJ2-2, with no clear D. The TCR was taken from a human donor with alopecia areata. The sample consisted of CD8+ T cells sorted from blood, taken at week 24, from a patient treated with tofacitinib. CDR3 DNA: TGTGCCAGCAGCAATACCGAGCTGTTTTTT. It encodes CASSNTELFF.